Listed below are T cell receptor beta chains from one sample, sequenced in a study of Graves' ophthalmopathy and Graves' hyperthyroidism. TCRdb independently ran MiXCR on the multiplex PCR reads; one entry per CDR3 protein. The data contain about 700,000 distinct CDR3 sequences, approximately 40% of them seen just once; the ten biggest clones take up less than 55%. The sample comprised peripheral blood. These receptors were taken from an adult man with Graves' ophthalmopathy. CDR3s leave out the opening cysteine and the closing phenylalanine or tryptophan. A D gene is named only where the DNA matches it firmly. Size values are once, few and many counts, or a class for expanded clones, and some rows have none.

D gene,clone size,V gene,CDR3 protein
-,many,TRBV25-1,ASSFGLRTEAF
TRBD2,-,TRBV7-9,ASSPTGGSTEA
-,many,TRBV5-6,ASSLPAQETQY
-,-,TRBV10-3,ASSAHRTGDYSNQPQH
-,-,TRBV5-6,ASSLATEFEV
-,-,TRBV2,ASRGRGRQPQH
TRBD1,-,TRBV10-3,ATGQGANYGYT
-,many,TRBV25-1,ASSDAGQHQETQY
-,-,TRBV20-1,SANSASGHVQETQY
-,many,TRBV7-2,ASSLVGAAEAF